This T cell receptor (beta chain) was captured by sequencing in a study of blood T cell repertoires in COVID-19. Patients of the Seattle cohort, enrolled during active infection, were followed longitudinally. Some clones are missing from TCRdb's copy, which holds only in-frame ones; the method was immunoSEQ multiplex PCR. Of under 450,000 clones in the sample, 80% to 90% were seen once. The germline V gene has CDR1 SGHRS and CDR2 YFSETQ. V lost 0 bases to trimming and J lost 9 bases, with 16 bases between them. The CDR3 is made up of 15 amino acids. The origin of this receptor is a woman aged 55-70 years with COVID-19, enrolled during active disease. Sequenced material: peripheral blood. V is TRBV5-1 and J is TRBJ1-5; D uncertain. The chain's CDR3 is CASSLAPEGGRPQHF. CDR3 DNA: TGCGCCAGCAGCTTGGCTCCAGAGGGTGGTCGGCCCCAGCATTTT.